This T cell receptor beta chain derives from a study of human T cells and chemical hapten exposure. This clonotype was found a few times. In germline, CDR1 is SEHNR, CDR2 FQNEAQ (reference sequence). The CDR3 loop spans 14 amino acids. V was cut by 7 bases and J by 5 bases, with 16 bases left in between. TCRdb independently ran MiXCR on the RACE reads; one entry per CDR3 protein. There are around 380,000 distinct CDR3 sequences in the sample; approximately 5% occur only once, and under 2.5% lies in the top ten. The time point denotes: patch test 1, 2 weeks after DPC sensitization. Treatment defined: therapeutic diphenylcyclopropenone sensitization with weekly scalp DPC.

The sequenced sample was whole blood, obtained in connection with sensitization to the hapten diphenylcyclopropenone (DPC). The rearrangement joins TRBV7-9 to TRBJ2-3, with a tentative D call TRBD2 (6 bases). The source is a woman aged 45-59 years with alopecia areata. Some clones in this sample may be carry-over from other donors' samples. For the CDR3, the DNA is TGTGCCAGCACCGGGACTCCTTCTGTAGATACGCAGTATTTT. Its translation is CASTGTPSVDTQYF.